A single sample is the source of the 24 T cell receptor beta chains below, sequenced in a study of T cells after yellow fever vaccination. Via MiXCR, TCRdb re-called the 5' RACE reads, giving one row per CDR3 protein. The profile shows roughly 120,000 distinct CDR3 sequences, 5.5% to 8% of them singletons. This sample comprised CD4+ T cells sorted from PBMCs, obtained 35 to 50 days after the first yellow fever vaccination. The receptors here all came from a man younger than 35 who received the YFV17D yellow fever vaccine.

As concerns this clonotype: A much larger clone differs by one base, so this may be a read error. V usage is TRBV6-2 or TRBV6-3 and J usage is TRBJ1-5; a weak D match, TRBD1 (5 bases). The CDR3 extends over 18 amino acids. The germline CDR1 and CDR2 sequences are MNHEY and SVGEGT. The CDR3 DNA reads as TGTGCCAGCTGTTACTCGTCGCTAGTCGGGGACCGTAATCAGCCCCAGCATTTT. It codes for CASCYSSLVGDRNQPQHF.

This clonotype has ten or more counts. The chain is built from TRBV19 and TRBJ2-6; D gene unclear. CDR3 length: 17 residues. The germline CDR1 and CDR2 sequences are LNHDA and SQIVND (reference sequence). V was pared by 0 bases and J by 0 bases, with 9 bases between. This CDR3 is CASSIDLGSSGANVLTF. For the CDR3, the DNA is TGTGCCAGTAGTATAGATTTGGGGTCCTCTGGGGCCAACGTCCTGACTTTC.

This clonotype occurred many times. J is TRBJ2-5 and V is TRBV19; D call uncertain. The germline gives CDR1 LNHDA, CDR2 SQIVND (reference sequence). Trimming removed 2 bases from V and 2 bases from J, with 9 bases in between. The CDR3 extends over 14 amino acids. The CDR3 nucleotides read TGTGCCAGTAGTATAAAGCTTCTACAAGAGACCCAGTACTTC. It translates to CASSIKLLQETQYF.

This clonotype was seen at least ten times. The rearrangement joins TRBV7-2 to TRBJ1-5, with D uncertain. The CDR3 runs to 17 residues. Germline V gene data show CDR1 as SGHTA and CDR2 as FQGNSA. V was trimmed by 1 base and J by 6 bases, leaving 19 bases between them. The DNA of the CDR3 is TGTGCCAGCAGCTTAGGGGTGGGTCCCTGGTCAGGTCAGCCCCAGCATTTT. Translating gives CASSLGVGPWSGQPQHF. The entire variable domain, with the rest obtained from reference TRBV7-2 and TRBJ1-5, is as follows: GAGVSQSPSNKVTEKGKDVELRCDPISGHTALYWYRQSLGQGLEFLIYFQGNSAPDKSGLPSDRFSAERTGGSVSTLTIQRTQQEDSAVYLCASSLGVGPWSGQPQHFGDGTRLSIL.

This clonotype came up many times. This rearrangement joins TRBV20-1 to TRBJ1-1, with a possible D match to TRBD1 (5 bases). Trimming removed 5 bases from V and 5 bases from J, with 12 bases in between. The CDR3 length is 12 residues. In germline, CDR1 is DFQATT, CDR2 SNEGSKA (reference sequence). CDR3 in amino acids: CSAARAGTEAFF. In nucleotides, the CDR3 is TGCAGTGCTGCCAGGGCGGGAACTGAAGCTTTCTTT.

This clonotype was counted ten times or more. This chain connects TRBV7-3 to TRBJ2-1; 12 bases match TRBD2. Trimming took 5 bases from V and 2 from J; bases not matched to a gene: 4. Germline V gives CDR1 SGHTA, CDR2 FQGTGA. The CDR3 totals 16 residues. The CDR3 sequence is CASSPASGGAYNEQFF. In DNA, the CDR3 is TGTGCCAGCAGCCCCGCTAGCGGGGGGGCCTACAATGAGCAGTTCTTC.

The table lists this clonotype with a few counts. The chain joins TRBV12-3 or TRBV12-4 to TRBJ1-5; perhaps TRBD1 as D (5 bases). Trimming pared 3 bases from V and 9 bases from J, leaving 15 bases between. This CDR3 spans 14 amino acids. The CDR3 DNA sequence: TGTGCCAGCAGTTTCTATGGGGGTGAGGGGCCCCAGCATTTT. It is translated as CASSFYGGEGPQHF.

Comment on this clonotype: A much bigger clone sits one base away, suggesting this may be a read error. Since the CDR3 does not end with the conserved phenylalanine or tryptophan, this likely comes from a read error. CDR3 amino acids: CASSLEGYHTQNTYEQYL. CDR3 DNA: TGTGCCAGCAGCTTAGAGGGGTACCACACACAAAATACCTACGAGCAGTACTTA. The chain uses TRBV7-8 and TRBJ2-7; D may be TRBD1 (5 bases). Deletions cut 1 base from V and 2 bases from J, with 21 bases between. Germline values: CDR1 SGHVS, CDR2 FQNEAQ. The CDR3 totals 18 residues.

This clonotype appeared many times. The V and J genes are TRBV20-1 and TRBJ2-2; 7 bases line up with TRBD1. The CDR3 runs 14 residues. Trimming removed 0 bases from V and 3 bases from J; junction bases left unmatched: 1. Per germline, CDR1 DFQATT and CDR2 SNEGSKA (reference sequence). The DNA of the CDR3 is TGCAGTGCTAGAGATCAGGGGGACACCGGGGAGCTGTTTTTT. The encoded protein is CSARDQGDTGELFF.

The chain uses TRBV6-1 and TRBJ2-3, with a tentative D call TRBD1 (6 bases). V lost 6 bases and J lost 2, with 18 bases in between. The CDR3 sequence is 16 residues long. The germline V gene encodes CDR1 MNHNS and CDR2 SASEGT. The chain's CDR3 is CASRDLRTAFTDTQYF. The CDR3, as DNA: TGTGCCAGCAGAGACCTCCGGACAGCCTTCACAGATACGCAGTATTTT.

This clonotype was counted between two and nine times. The chain recombines TRBV29-1 with TRBJ1-2; 12 positions match TRBD1. The length of the CDR3 is 15 residues. From germline, CDR1 is SQVTM and CDR2 ANQGSEA. V dropped 4 bases and J dropped 3; count of bases not matched to a gene: 6. The DNA of the CDR3 is TGCAGCGTTGTCCTCGGGGACAGGGGGCACTATGGCTACACCTTC. It specifies CSVVLGDRGHYGYTF. The full variable domain, with the rest looked up from reference TRBV29-1 and TRBJ1-2, is SAVISQKPSRDICQRGTSLTIQCQVDSQVTMMFWYRQQPGQSLTLIATANQGSEATYESGFVIDKFPISRPNLTFSTLTVSNMSPEDSSIYLCSVVLGDRGHYGYTFGSGTRLTVV.

About this clonotype itself: This could be a read error, since a much larger clone is one nucleotide away. This rearrangement joins TRBV29-1 to TRBJ2-1; 9 bases align to TRBD2. Germline loops: CDR1 SQVTM, CDR2 ANQGSEA. The CDR3 spans 16 residues. The CDR3 reads CSVGLAGSSSYNKQFF. The CDR3 DNA follows: TGCAGCGTGGGCCTAGCGGGGTCTAGCTCCTACAATAAGCAGTTCTTC.

This clonotype has at least ten counts. V usage is TRBV7-2 and J usage is TRBJ2-1; 12 nucleotides align to TRBD2. The trim removed 6 bases at V and 7 bases at J, leaving 16 bases unmatched. This CDR3 spans 18 amino acids. Germline V gene sequence: CDR1 SGHTA, CDR2 FQGNSA. CDR3 sequence (DNA): TGTGCCAGCAGACCCGTCCTAGCGGGGGGGCTGAGAAGGAATGAGCAGTTCTTC. Translated, it gives CASRPVLAGGLRRNEQFF.

In its sample, this clonotype was seen many times. The chain couples TRBV19 to TRBJ2-4, with D hard to call. Between the trimmed V and J ends, which lost 10 bases and 0 bases, there was a span of 10 bases. Looked up from germline, CDR1 is LNHDA and CDR2 is SQIVND (reference sequence). This CDR3 comprises 13 residues. CDR3 in DNA: TGTGCCACCCTATCCCAAGCCAAAAACATTCAGTACTTC. Encoded protein: CATLSQAKNIQYF.

This clonotype was seen a handful of times. The rearrangement joins TRBV7-2 to TRBJ1-5; D may be TRBD1 (6 bases). The V gene lost 2 bases and the J gene lost 7 bases, with 12 bases spanning the gap. From germline, CDR1 is SGHTA and CDR2 FQGNSA. CDR3 size: 14 residues. The DNA of the CDR3 is TGTGCCAGCAGCTTACGCTTGACAGGCCAGCCCCAGCATTTT. Protein sequence: CASSLRLTGQPQHF.

This clonotype was observed a handful of times. V usage is TRBV3-1 and J usage is TRBJ1-2, with D unresolved. The germline gives CDR1 LGHDT, CDR2 YNNKEL (reference sequence). Between the trimmed V and J ends, which lost 0 bases and 8 bases, there was a span of 10 bases. CDR3 length equals 13 residues. The CDR3 spells CASSQDNGIGYTF. The CDR3 nucleotides are TGTGCCAGCAGCCAAGATAACGGTATCGGCTACACCTTC.

The sample holds many counts of this clonotype. This chain joins TRBV10-3 and TRBJ2-5, with TRBD1 matching 9 bases. Germline loops: CDR1 ENHRY, CDR2 SYGVKD. Trimming cost V 3 bases and J 5 bases; bases outside gene matches: 4. This CDR3 is built from 14 residues. CDR3 loop: CAISEQGAAETQYF. The CDR3 DNA reads as TGTGCCATCAGTGAACAGGGGGCGGCGGAGACCCAGTACTTC.

There are many counts of this clonotype. This chain's CDR3 is CASSQERNNQPQHF. The CDR3 region has the DNA TGTGCCAGCAGCCAAGAGCGGAACAATCAGCCCCAGCATTTT. The rearrangement joins TRBV4-2 to TRBJ1-5, with D hard to call. The ends were cut back, 0 bases at V and 3 bases at J, with 6 bases in the middle. Germline lookup yields CDR1 LGHNA and CDR2 YNFKEQ. The CDR3 contains 14 residues.

This clonotype was recorded many times. V gene TRBV19 combines with J gene TRBJ1-5; D uncertain. Germline V gene sequence: CDR1 LNHDA, CDR2 SQIVND (reference sequence). CDR3 length: 13 amino acids. V was cut by 6 bases and J by 5 bases, with 11 bases left in between. CDR3 sequence: CASSSSGYQPQHF. The CDR3 DNA is TGTGCCAGTAGCTCCTCCGGGTATCAGCCCCAGCATTTT. Combining the CDR3 with reference TRBV19 and TRBJ1-5 gives the whole variable domain DGGITQSPKYLFRKEGQNVTLSCEQNLNHDAMYWYRQDPGQGLRLIYYSQIVNDFQKGDIAEGYSVSREKKESFPLTVTSAQKNPTAFYLCASSSSGYQPQHFGDGTRLSIL.

This clonotype was recorded at least ten times. The gene calls are TRBV7-9 and TRBJ1-1; 7 nucleotides align to TRBD1. This CDR3 comprises 13 residues. The junction had 5 bases not matched to a gene; V was cut back by 5 bases and J by 5 bases. CDR1 and CDR2 from the germline V gene are SEHNR and FQNEAQ (reference sequence). As DNA, the CDR3 is TGTGCCAGCAGCGCGCAGGGGGAAACTGAAGCTTTCTTT. Protein sequence: CASSAQGETEAFF.

This clonotype was seen at least ten times. The chain uses TRBV28 and TRBJ2-5; D is possibly TRBD1 or TRBD2 (5 bases each). Per the germline V gene, CDR1 is MDHEN and CDR2 is SYDVKM. Trimming removed 7 bases from V and 2 bases from J, with 17 bases in between. This CDR3 is 15 amino acids long. CDR3 region: CASKRGGGSQETQYF. For the CDR3, the DNA is TGTGCCAGCAAGAGGGGTGGTGGATCTCAAGAGACCCAGTACTTC.

This clonotype was counted many times. The genes are TRBV10-3 and TRBJ1-1, with D unclear. From germline, CDR1 is ENHRY and CDR2 SYGVKD. The CDR3 covers 14 residues. V lost 4 bases and J lost 3, with 12 bases in between. CDR3 coding DNA: TGTGCCATCAGTGCGCTTGGAGGAGACACTGAAGCTTTCTTT. The encoded protein is CAISALGGDTEAFF.

Many counts were recorded for this clonotype. The chain joins TRBV18 to TRBJ2-3, with 7 bases aligning to TRBD2. CDR1 KGHSH and CDR2 LQKENI come from the germline V gene. This CDR3 spans 15 amino acids. Trimming removed 3 bases from V and 2 bases from J; junction bases left unmatched: 5. The CDR3, as DNA: TGTGCCAGCTCACCCGCGGGACTAAACACAGATACGCAGTATTTT. Translation gives CASSPAGLNTDTQYF.

The chain is built from TRBV5-6 and TRBJ1-2; D is possibly TRBD1 (5 bases). This CDR3 spans 11 amino acids. Per germline, CDR1 SGHDT and CDR2 YYEEEE. V dropped 4 bases and J dropped 11 bases, with 12 bases sitting between them. The CDR3 DNA sequence: TGTGCCAGCAGCGAGTCGGGGGGATACACCTTC. The encoded protein is CASSESGGYTF.